This entry lists 10 T cell receptor beta chains sequenced from one sample in a study of OX40 agonist ivuxolimab in advanced cancers. The receptor library was made with the immunoSEQ multiplex PCR assay. Not all clones reach the TCRdb copy of this immuneACCESS table, which keeps in-frame sequences only. Checked studies attribute under half of the gap to unresolved V genes and leave the rest unexplained. Present in this sample are under 100,000 clones, around 92% of which were seen just once. About 0.54% of the sample lies in the top ten. The sequences come from CD4+ or CD8+ T cells sorted from blood, collected in a trial of the OX40 agonist ivuxolimab. These receptors came from an adult with an advanced solid tumor such as melanoma, head and neck, liver or kidney cancer.

The V call is TRBV5-1, the J call TRBJ1-1; weak D call: TRBD1 (6 bases). V lost 4 bases and J 1 base, leaving 17 bases between the germline ends. This CDR3 comprises 16 residues. Germline CDR1 is SGHRS and CDR2 is YFSETQ. This CDR3 is CASSDQAQGSNTEAFF. The DNA for the CDR3 is TGCGCCAGCAGCGACCAAGCTCAGGGGTCGAACACTGAAGCTTTCTTT.

The chain uses TRBV21-1 and TRBJ1-2; the table's D call TRBD1 went unverified against the DNA. TRBV21-1 is marked as a pseudogene. This CDR3 comprises 16 residues. CDR3 sequence reads: CASSKDLRQGNYGYTF. The CDR3 DNA reads TGTGCCAGCAGCAAAGATTTAAGACAGGGTAACTATGGCTACACCTTC.

This clone came up once. V usage is TRBV5-1 and J usage is TRBJ2-2; 8 bases fit TRBD2. The germline CDR1 and CDR2 sequences are SGHRS and YFSETQ. The CDR3 is made up of 16 amino acids. Trimming removed 2 bases from V and 5 bases from J; junction bases left unmatched: 8. CDR3 DNA sequence: TGCGCCAGCAGCTTTTTCGCGGGAGGTAGTACCGGGGAGCTGTTTTTT. Translated, it gives CASSFFAGGSTGELFF.

The chain links TRBV7-2 to TRBJ1-2, with a possible D match to TRBD1 (6 bases). Trimming stripped 0 bases from V and 4 bases from J, with 15 bases between. CDR3 length equals 16 residues. Germline V gives CDR1 SGHTA, CDR2 FQGNSA. DNA of the CDR3: TGTGCCAGCAGCTTAGCCGGAGAACCCAGGGGCTATGGCTACACCTTC. Encoded protein: CASSLAGEPRGYGYTF. Using reference TRBV7-2 and TRBJ1-2 for the parts outside the CDR3, the full variable domain is GAGVSQSPSNKVTEKGKDVELRCDPISGHTALYWYRQSLGQGLEFLIYFQGNSAPDKSGLPSDRFSAERTGGSVSTLTIQRTQQEDSAVYLCASSLAGEPRGYGYTFGSGTRLTVV.

V is TRBV28 and J is TRBJ2-3, with TRBD2 matching 8 bases. This CDR3 has 18 residues. V was clipped by 1 base and J by 0 bases; unmatched bases: 9. Germline V lookup: CDR1 MDHEN, CDR2 SYDVKM. The CDR3 loop is CASSLLAGSFPSTDTQYF. CDR3 bases: TGTGCCAGCAGTTTATTAGCGGGAAGCTTCCCTAGCACAGATACGCAGTATTTT.

The V gene is TRBV5-4, the J gene TRBJ2-7; perhaps TRBD2 as D (6 bases). The germline gives CDR1 SGHNT, CDR2 YYREEE (reference sequence). Trimming took 2 bases from V and 7 from J, leaving 19 bases between them. The CDR3 length is 15 residues. The CDR3 bases are TGTGCCAGCAGCTTTATGGGGGGACGCAAGGGAGAGCAGTACTTC. This encodes CASSFMGGRKGEQYF.

The CDR3 DNA reads TGTGCCAGCTCACCCGGGACGGCGAATTCACCCCTCCACTTT. Translation gives CASSPGTANSPLHF. The chain links TRBV18 to TRBJ1-6; D is perhaps TRBD1 (5 bases). The V gene lost 3 bases and the J gene lost 7 bases, with 10 bases spanning the gap. Germline-derived CDR1 and CDR2 are KGHSH and LQKENI. This CDR3 has 14 amino acids.

The J gene is TRBJ2-2, the V gene TRBV6-4; D is unclear. This CDR3 spans 14 amino acids. V was trimmed by 3 bases and J by 1 base, leaving 6 bases between them. Germline loops: CDR1 MRHNA, CDR2 SNTAGT. CDR3 in DNA: TGTGCCAGCAGTGAATGGATGAACACCGGGGAGCTGTTTTTT. Translated: CASSEWMNTGELFF.

In this sample, this clone turned up once. The J gene is TRBJ2-6, the V gene TRBV18; TRBD2 might be the D (5 bases). From germline, CDR1 is KGHSH and CDR2 LQKENI. V dropped 2 bases and J dropped 0 bases, with 11 bases sitting between them. This CDR3 is 17 amino acids long. This CDR3 reads CASSPDLSGSGANVLTF. As DNA, the CDR3 is TGTGCCAGCTCACCAGACTTGAGCGGCTCTGGGGCCAACGTCCTGACTTTC.

J is TRBJ2-1 and V is TRBV9, with D tentatively TRBD1 (6 bases). CDR3 length: 16 residues. With 1 base removed from V and 4 bases from J, the gap between germline ends came to 15 bases. Germline CDR1 and CDR2: SGDLS and YYNGEE. The CDR3 loop is CASSVWEGTLYNEQFF. The DNA of the CDR3 is TGTGCCAGCAGCGTATGGGAAGGGACACTATACAATGAGCAGTTCTTC.